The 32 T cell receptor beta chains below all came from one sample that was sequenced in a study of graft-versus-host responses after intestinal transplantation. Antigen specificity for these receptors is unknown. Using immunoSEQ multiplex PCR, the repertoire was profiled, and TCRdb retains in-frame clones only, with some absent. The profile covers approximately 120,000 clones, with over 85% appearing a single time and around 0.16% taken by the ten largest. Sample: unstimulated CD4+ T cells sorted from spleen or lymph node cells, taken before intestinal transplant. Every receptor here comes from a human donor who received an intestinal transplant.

CDR3 amino acids: CASIEVQGINEKLFF. The CDR3 nucleotides read TGTGCCAGCATAGAGGTACAGGGGATTAATGAAAAACTGTTTTTT. The V gene is TRBV6-1, the J gene TRBJ1-4, with 7 nucleotides matching TRBD1. V dropped 7 bases and J dropped 4; count of bases not matched to a gene: 9. CDR1 and CDR2 (germline): MNHNS, SASEGT. The CDR3 is 15 amino acids.

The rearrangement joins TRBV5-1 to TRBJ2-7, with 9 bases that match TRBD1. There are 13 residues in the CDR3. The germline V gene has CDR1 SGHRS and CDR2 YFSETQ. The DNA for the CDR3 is TGCGCCAGCAGCTTGGAAGGGACAGGGAGATCGCAGGTC. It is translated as CASSLEGTGRSQV.

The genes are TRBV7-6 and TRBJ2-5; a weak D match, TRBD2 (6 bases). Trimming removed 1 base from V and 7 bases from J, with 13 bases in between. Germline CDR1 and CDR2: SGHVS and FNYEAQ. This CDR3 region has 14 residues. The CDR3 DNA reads TGTGCCAGCAGCTTAGTGATGACGGAGGGGACCCAGTACTTC. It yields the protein CASSLVMTEGTQYF. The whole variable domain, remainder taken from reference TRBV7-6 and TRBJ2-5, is GAGVSQSPRYKVTKRGQDVALRCDPISGHVSLYWYRQALGQGPEFLTYFNYEAQQDKSGLPNDRFSAERPEGSISTLTIQRTEQRDSAMYRCASSLVMTEGTQYFGPGTRLLVL.

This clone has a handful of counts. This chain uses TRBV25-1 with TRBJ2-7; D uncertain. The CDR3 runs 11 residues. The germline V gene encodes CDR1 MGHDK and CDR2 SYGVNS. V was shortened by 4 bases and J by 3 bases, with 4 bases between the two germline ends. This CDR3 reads CASSAGYEQYF. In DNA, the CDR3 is TGTGCCAGCAGTGCGGGCTACGAGCAGTACTTC.

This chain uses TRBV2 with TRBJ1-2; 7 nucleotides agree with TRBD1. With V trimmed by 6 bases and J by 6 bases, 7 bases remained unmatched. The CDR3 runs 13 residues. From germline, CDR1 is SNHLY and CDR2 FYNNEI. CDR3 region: CASSAGTANGYTF. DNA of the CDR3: TGTGCCAGCAGCGCCGGGACAGCCAATGGCTACACCTTC. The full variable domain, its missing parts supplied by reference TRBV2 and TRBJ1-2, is EPEVTQTPSHQVTQMGQEVILRCVPISNHLYFYWYRQILGQKVEFLVSFYNNEISEKSEIFDDQFSVERPDGSNFTLKIRSTKLEDSAMYFCASSAGTANGYTFGSGTRLTVV.

The CDR3 DNA is TGTGCCAGCAGCCCTCGTGGTGGCGAGGCCACAGATACGCAGTATTTT. It encodes CASSPRGGEATDTQYF. This chain connects TRBV11-3 to TRBJ2-3; D is undetermined. Germline lookup yields CDR1 SGHNT and CDR2 YENEEA. Trimming took 5 bases from V and 2 from J, leaving 17 bases between them. CDR3 length: 16 residues.

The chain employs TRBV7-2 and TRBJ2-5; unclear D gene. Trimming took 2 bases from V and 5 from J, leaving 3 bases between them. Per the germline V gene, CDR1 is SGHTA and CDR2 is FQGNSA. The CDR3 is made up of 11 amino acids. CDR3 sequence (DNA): TGTGCCAGCAGCTTACCGGAGACCCAGTACTTC. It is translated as CASSLPETQYF.

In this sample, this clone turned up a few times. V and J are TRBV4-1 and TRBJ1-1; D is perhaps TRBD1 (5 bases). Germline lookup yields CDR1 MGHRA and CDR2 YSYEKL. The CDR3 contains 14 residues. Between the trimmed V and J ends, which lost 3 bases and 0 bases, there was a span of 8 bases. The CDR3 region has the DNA TGCGCCAGCAGCCAGGGGACCTTGAACACTGAAGCTTTCTTT. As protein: CASSQGTLNTEAFF.

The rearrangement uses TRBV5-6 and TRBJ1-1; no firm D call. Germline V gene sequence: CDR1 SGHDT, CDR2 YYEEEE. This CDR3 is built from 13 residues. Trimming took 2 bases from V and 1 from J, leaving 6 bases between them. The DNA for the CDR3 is TGTGCCAGCAGCTTTAGGCCGAACACTGAAGCTTTCTTT. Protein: CASSFRPNTEAFF.

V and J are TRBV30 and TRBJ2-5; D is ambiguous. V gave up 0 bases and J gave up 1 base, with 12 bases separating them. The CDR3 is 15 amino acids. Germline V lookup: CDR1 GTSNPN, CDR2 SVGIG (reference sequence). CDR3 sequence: CAWSVRWTLQETQYF. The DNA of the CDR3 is TGTGCCTGGAGTGTACGTTGGACCCTCCAAGAGACCCAGTACTTC.

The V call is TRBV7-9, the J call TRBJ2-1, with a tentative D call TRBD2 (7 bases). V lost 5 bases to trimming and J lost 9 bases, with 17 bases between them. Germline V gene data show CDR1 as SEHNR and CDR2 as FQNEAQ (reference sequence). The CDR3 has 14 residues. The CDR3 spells CASSLGGRLLEQFF. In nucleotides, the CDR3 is TGTGCCAGCAGCCTGGGGGGGCGTCTACTTGAGCAGTTCTTC.

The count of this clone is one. In DNA form, the CDR3 reads TGTGCCAGCTCACCACCTGATAGCGGGTGGACCCAGTACTTC. Amino acids: CASSPPDSGWTQYF. This rearrangement joins TRBV18 to TRBJ2-5; the match to TRBD2 covers 7 bases. This CDR3 comprises 14 residues. Germline CDR1 reads KGHSH; CDR2 reads LQKENI. The V segment lost 0 bases and the J segment 7 bases; nucleotides outside the gene matches: 5.

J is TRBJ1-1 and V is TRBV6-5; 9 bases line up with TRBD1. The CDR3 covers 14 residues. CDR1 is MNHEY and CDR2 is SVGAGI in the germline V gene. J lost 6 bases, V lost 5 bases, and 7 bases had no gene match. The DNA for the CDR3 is TGTGCCAGCAGTGAATACAGGGGGCCCTCTGAAGCTTTCTTT. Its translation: CASSEYRGPSEAFF.

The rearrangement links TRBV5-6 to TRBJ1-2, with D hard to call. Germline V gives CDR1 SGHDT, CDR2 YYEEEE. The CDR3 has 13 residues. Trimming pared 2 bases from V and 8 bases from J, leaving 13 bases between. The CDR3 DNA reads TGTGCCAGCAGCTTTGGCCCGGAGGGAGGCTACACCTTC. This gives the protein CASSFGPEGGYTF.

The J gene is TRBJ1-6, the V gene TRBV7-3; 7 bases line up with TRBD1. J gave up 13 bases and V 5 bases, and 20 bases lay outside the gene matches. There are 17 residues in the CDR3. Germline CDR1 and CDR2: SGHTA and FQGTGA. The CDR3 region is CASSDNPGTASIHPLHF. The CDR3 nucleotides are TGTGCCAGCAGCGACAACCCCGGGACAGCGAGTATTCACCCCCTCCACTTT.

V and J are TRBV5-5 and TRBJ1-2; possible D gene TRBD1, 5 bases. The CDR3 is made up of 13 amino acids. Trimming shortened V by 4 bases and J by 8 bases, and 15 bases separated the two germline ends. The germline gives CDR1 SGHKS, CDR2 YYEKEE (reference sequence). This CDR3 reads CASSPGGLRGYTF. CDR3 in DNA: TGTGCCAGCAGCCCCGGGGGTTTGAGGGGCTACACCTTC.

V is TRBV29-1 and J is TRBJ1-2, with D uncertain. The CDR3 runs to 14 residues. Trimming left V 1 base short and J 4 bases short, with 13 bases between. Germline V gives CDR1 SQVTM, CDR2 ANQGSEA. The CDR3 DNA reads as TGCAGCGTTGAAGTTGCTATACCGGGCTATGGCTACACCTTC. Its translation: CSVEVAIPGYGYTF.

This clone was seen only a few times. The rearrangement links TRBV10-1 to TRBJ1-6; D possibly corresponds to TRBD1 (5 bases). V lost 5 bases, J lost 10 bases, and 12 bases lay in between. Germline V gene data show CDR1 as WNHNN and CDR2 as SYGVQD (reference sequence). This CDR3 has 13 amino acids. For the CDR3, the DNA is TGCGCCAGCAGTTCTGGGGCAGCCTCACCCCTCCACTTT. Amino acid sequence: CASSSGAASPLHF.

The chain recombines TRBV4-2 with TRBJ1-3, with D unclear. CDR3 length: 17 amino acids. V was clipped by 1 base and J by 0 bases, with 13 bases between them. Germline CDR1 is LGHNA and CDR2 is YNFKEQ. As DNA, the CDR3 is TGTGCCAGCAGCCAAGTTGACGGACGGGGCTCTGGAAACACCATATATTTT. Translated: CASSQVDGRGSGNTIYF.

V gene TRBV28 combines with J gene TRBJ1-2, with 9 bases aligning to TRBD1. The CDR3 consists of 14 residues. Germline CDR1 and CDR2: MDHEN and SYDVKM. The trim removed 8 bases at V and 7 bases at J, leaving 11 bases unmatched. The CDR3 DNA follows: TGTGCCAGCCGTCCCGGGACAGGGCCCTCTGGCTACACCTTC. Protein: CASRPGTGPSGYTF.

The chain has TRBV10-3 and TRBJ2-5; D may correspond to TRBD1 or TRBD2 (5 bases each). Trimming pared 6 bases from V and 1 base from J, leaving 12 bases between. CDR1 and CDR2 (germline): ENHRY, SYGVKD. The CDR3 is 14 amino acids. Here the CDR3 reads CAIRGDLLQETQYF. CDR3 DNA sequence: TGTGCCATCAGGGGGGACCTACTCCAAGAGACCCAGTACTTC.

CDR3 nucleotide sequence: TGTGCCAGTAGTGAGGGTCAGAGCTACAATGAGCAGTTCTTC. Translating gives CASSEGQSYNEQFF. V gene TRBV19 combines with J gene TRBJ2-1, with D perhaps TRBD2 (5 bases). Germline V lookup: CDR1 LNHDA, CDR2 SQIVND (reference sequence). The CDR3 contains 14 residues. The ends were cut back, 5 bases at V and 3 bases at J, with 11 bases in the middle.

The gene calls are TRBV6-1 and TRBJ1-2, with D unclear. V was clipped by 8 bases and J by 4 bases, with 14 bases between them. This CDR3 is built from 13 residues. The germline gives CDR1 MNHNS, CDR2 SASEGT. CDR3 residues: CASPSGLSYGYTF. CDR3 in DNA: TGTGCCAGCCCCTCCGGACTGAGCTATGGCTACACCTTC.

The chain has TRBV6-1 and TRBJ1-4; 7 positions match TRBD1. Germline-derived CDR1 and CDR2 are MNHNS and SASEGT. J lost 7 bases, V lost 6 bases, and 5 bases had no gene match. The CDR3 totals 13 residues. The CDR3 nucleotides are TGTGCCAGCAGCACGAACAGGGGTGAAAAACTGTTTTTT. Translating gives CASSTNRGEKLFF.

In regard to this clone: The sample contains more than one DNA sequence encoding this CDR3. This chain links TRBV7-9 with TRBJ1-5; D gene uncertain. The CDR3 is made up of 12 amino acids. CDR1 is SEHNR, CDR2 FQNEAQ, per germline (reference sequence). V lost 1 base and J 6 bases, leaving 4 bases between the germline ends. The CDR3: CASSLGFQPQHF. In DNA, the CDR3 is TGTGCCAGCAGCTTAGGGTTTCAGCCCCAGCATTTT.

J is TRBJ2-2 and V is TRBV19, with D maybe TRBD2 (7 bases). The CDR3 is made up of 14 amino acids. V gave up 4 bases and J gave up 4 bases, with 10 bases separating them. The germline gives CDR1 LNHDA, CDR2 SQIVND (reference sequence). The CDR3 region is CASSKGGPTGELFF. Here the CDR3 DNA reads TGTGCCAGTAGTAAGGGGGGGCCCACCGGGGAGCTGTTTTTT.

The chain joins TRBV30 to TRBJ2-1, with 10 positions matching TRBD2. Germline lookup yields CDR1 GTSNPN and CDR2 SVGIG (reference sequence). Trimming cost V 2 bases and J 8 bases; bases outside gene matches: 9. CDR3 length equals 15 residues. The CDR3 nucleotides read TGTGCCTGGAGTTTAGCGGGGGGCTCGGTTCATGAGCAGTTCTTC. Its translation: CAWSLAGGSVHEQFF.

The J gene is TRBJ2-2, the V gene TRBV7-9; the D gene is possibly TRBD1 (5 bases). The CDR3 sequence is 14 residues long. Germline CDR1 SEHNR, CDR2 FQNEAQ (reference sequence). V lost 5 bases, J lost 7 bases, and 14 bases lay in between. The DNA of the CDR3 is TGTGCCAGCAGCACTCAGGGAAGGATCGGGGAGCTGTTTTTT. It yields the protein CASSTQGRIGELFF.

The CDR3 reads CASSFPSRTGNLQETQYF. CDR3 nucleotides: TGTGCCAGCAGCTTTCCCTCCCGGACAGGCAACCTCCAAGAGACCCAGTACTTC. This chain links TRBV7-9 with TRBJ2-5; 7 nucleotides line up with TRBD1. There are 18 residues in the CDR3. Germline CDR1 SEHNR, CDR2 FQNEAQ (reference sequence). The trim removed 3 bases at V and 1 base at J, leaving 14 bases unmatched.

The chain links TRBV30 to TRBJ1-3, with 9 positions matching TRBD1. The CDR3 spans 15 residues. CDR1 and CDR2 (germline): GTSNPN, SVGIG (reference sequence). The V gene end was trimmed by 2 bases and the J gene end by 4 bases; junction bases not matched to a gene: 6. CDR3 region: CAWSTGQGSGNTIYF. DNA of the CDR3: TGTGCCTGGAGTACAGGACAGGGGTCGGGAAACACCATATATTTT.

The CDR3 spells CASSRQGPYEQYF. The CDR3 DNA follows: TGTGCCAGCAGCCGACAGGGTCCCTACGAGCAGTACTTC. The chain is built from TRBV6-6 and TRBJ2-7; 7 nucleotides agree with TRBD1. V shed 6 bases, J shed 2 bases, and the junction held 4 bases outside the gene matches. Germline lookup yields CDR1 MNHNY and CDR2 SVGAGI (reference sequence). The CDR3 sequence is 13 residues long.

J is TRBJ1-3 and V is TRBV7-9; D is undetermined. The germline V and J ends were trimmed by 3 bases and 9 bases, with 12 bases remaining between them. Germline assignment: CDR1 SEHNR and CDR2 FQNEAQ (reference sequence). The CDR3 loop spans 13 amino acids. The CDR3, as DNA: TGTGCCAGCAGCTTCATCGGGGTTGGCACCATATATTTT. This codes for CASSFIGVGTIYF.